This TCR beta chain is drawn from a study of CD8+CD57+ T cells in acquired aplastic anemia. Study-wide background: Each DNA sample taken from sorted CD4+ and CD8+ cells came to around 3.4 ug on average. Notes on the study in general: Significance was not reached for CD8+ Simpson's diversity between patients and controls. Around 29 CD8+ CDR3 sequences were shared between patients and controls.

This clonotype has more than one count but fewer than ten. Its target is unknown. The authors sequenced patients whose flow cytometry had shown CD8+CD57+ cell expansion. Profiles of TCR beta VDJ and CDR3 were generated from a genomic DNA template. One entry per CDR3 protein results from TCRdb running MiXCR on the reads. Seen here are roughly 180,000 distinct CDR3 sequences, 45% to 60% observed once, and the top ten hold under 15%. Losses at the gene ends were 11 bases for V and 3 bases for J; bases not matched to a gene: 17. This CDR3 region has 16 residues. Germline CDR1 is KGHDR and CDR2 is SFDVKD. Sequencing was performed on sorted CD4+, CD8+, or CD8+CD57+ T cells (not recorded which) from PBMCs. The V call is TRBV24-1, the J call TRBJ2-5; 7 bases match TRBD1. The TCR sequence derives from a human donor with aplastic anemia. The CDR3 is CASSSGTASSKETQYF. CDR3 DNA sequence: TGTGCCAGCAGCTCCGGGACAGCGTCCTCCAAAGAGACCCAGTACTTC.